The TCR beta chain under discussion was sequenced for a study of blood T cell repertoires in COVID-19. The overall study: Researchers got acute and convalescent COVID-19 samples from the United States, Italy and Spain. Nucleic acid was either cDNA or gDNA, and it came from T cells, B-cell-depleted T cells, or PBMCs.

Original methodology: The assay estimated nucleated cells by amplifying reference gene primers. Profiling relied on immunoSEQ multiplex PCR, and the TCRdb table lists in-frame clones only, not all of them. The V and J calls and the clone size are those of that table, but D and trimming were determined from the DNA. This sample has 350,000 to 450,000 clones; 85% occur once, and the top ten carry roughly 3.6%. Germline V gives CDR1 MDHEN, CDR2 SYDVKM. This CDR3 has 18 residues. The ends lost 5 bases at V and 7 bases at J; junction bases unmatched: 18. The sequenced sample consisted of peripheral blood. This TCR was recovered from a woman aged 18-29 years with acute or convalescent COVID-19. V usage is TRBV28 and J usage is TRBJ1-4; 8 bases align to TRBD1. CDR3 nucleotides: TGTGCCAGCAGTACCTCCAGGACAGGGTACCGTGGTAGTGAAAAACTGTTTTTT. Translation gives CASSTSRTGYRGSEKLFF.